These T cell receptor beta chains were read from a single sample in a study of T cells after yellow fever vaccination. A single record per CDR3 protein comes from TCRdb applying MiXCR to the 5' RACE reads. This table holds about 340,000 distinct CDR3 sequences, under 15% found once. The sample here was CD4+ T cells sorted from PBMCs, taken 15 days after the yellow fever booster vaccination. The receptor set was obtained from a man aged 18 to 29 who received the YFV17D yellow fever vaccine. Both conserved end residues are part of each CDR3. The order of the fields is V gene, J gene, D gene, clone size, CDR3 protein, CDR3 DNA. D genes are given only for firm matches. Size is stated for part of the rows, as once, few or many counts, or as a class when the clone is expanded.

>TRBV5-1|TRBJ2-3|TRBD1|many
CASSQGVGSGDTQYF
TGCGCCAGCAGCCAGGGGGTAGGGAGCGGCGATACGCAGTATTTT
>TRBV18|TRBJ1-3|.|.
CASSPGLGSGNTIYF
TGTGCCAGCTCACCTGGACTGGGCTCTGGAAACACCATATATTTT
>TRBV12-3/TRBV12-4|TRBJ2-2|.|.
CASSQPVVNTGELFF
TGTGCCAGCAGCCAACCGGTGGTTAACACCGGGGAGCTGTTTTTT
>TRBV3-1|TRBJ2-3|TRBD2|.
CASSSSGGPDTQYF
TGTGCCAGCAGCTCTAGCGGGGGGCCCGATACGCAGTATTTT
>TRBV12-3/TRBV12-4|TRBJ2-3|.|few
CASSLNRGDRNTQYF
TGTGCCAGCAGTTTAAATCGGGGGGACAGGAACACGCAGTATTTT
>TRBV19|TRBJ1-2|.|.
CASFGGQDGYTF
TGTGCCAGTTTTGGGGGGCAGGATGGCTACACCTTC
>TRBV18|TRBJ1-4|.|few
CASSDRNEKLFF
TGTGCCAGCTCGGACAGAAATGAAAAACTGTTTTTT
>TRBV19|TRBJ2-2|TRBD1|.
CASRFHRGLTGELFF
TGTGCCAGTCGATTCCACAGGGGTTTGACCGGGGAGCTGTTTTTT
>TRBV7-2|TRBJ1-2|.|.
CASSFDPGNYGYTF
TGTGCCAGCAGCTTTGACCCAGGGAACTATGGCTACACCTTC
>TRBV7-7|TRBJ2-3|.|many
CASSLKSTDTQYF
TGTGCTAGCAGCTTAAAATCCACAGATACGCAGTATTTT
>TRBV9|TRBJ2-3|.|.
CASSVASQSDTQYF
TGTGCCAGCAGCGTAGCCTCACAGTCAGATACGCAGTATTTT
>TRBV5-1|TRBJ1-2|.|.
CASSLDSGERYGYTF
TGCGCCAGCAGCTTGGACAGCGGGGAGCGCTATGGCTACACCTTC
>TRBV9|TRBJ2-3|.|.
CASSVSMVAGRTDTQYF
TGTGCCAGCAGCGTGTCTATGGTGGCGGGACGCACAGATACGCAGTATTTT
>TRBV27|TRBJ1-6|.|.
CASSLNRVGSPLHF
TGTGCCAGCAGTTTAAACAGGGTGGGTTCACCCCTCCACTTT
>TRBV11-2|TRBJ2-1|TRBD2|few
CASSTRLAGGQNEQFF
TGTGCCAGCAGCACTCGACTAGCGGGGGGGCAGAATGAGCAGTTCTTC
>TRBV5-8|TRBJ1-5|.|few
CASREYSNQPQHF
TGTGCCAGCAGGGAGTATAGCAATCAGCCCCAGCATTTT
>TRBV5-1|TRBJ2-7|.|.
CASSLLGYEQYF
TGCGCCAGCAGCCTCCTCGGCTACGAGCAGTACTTC
>TRBV20-1|TRBJ2-3|.|.
CSAMGFETADTQYF
TGCAGTGCTATGGGCTTCGAAACCGCAGATACGCAGTATTTT
>TRBV12-5|TRBJ2-1|.|few
CASGFEGSHEQFF
TGTGCTAGTGGTTTCGAAGGGAGCCATGAGCAGTTCTTC
>TRBV5-4|TRBJ2-5|TRBD1|.
CASSLRDSHQETQYF
TGTGCCAGCAGCCTCCGGGACAGTCATCAAGAGACCCAGTACTTC
>TRBV4-3|TRBJ1-3|TRBD1|.
CASSRSGTGSGNTIYF
TGCGCCAGCAGCCGTTCCGGGACAGGGTCCGGAAACACCATATATTTT
>TRBV5-1|TRBJ2-1|TRBD2|many
CASKAGDSYNEQFF
TGCGCCAGCAAAGCGGGGGACTCCTACAATGAGCAGTTCTTC
>TRBV7-8|TRBJ2-6|TRBD1|.
CASTGTGSISGANVLTF
TGTGCGAGCACCGGGACAGGGAGTATCTCTGGGGCCAACGTCCTGACTTTC
>TRBV12-3/TRBV12-4|TRBJ2-1|.|.
CASSFSNQGAYNEQFF
TGTGCCAGCAGTTTCTCAAATCAGGGCGCCTACAATGAGCAGTTCTTC
>TRBV15|TRBJ2-3|TRBD2|.
CATSRGRGVTDTQYF
TGTGCCACCAGCAGGGGACGGGGGGTCACCGATACGCAGTATTTT
>TRBV7-9|TRBJ2-2|.|.
CASSLLWTREYAGELFF
TGTGCCAGCAGCTTACTTTGGACGCGAGAATATGCCGGGGAGCTGTTTTTT
>TRBV5-1|TRBJ2-3|.|few
CASSSDSSGDTQYF
TGCGCCAGCAGCTCGGACAGCTCCGGTGATACGCAGTATTTT
>TRBV5-1|TRBJ2-1|.|.
CASSPRNPNNEQFF
TGCGCCAGCAGCCCTAGGAACCCTAACAATGAGCAGTTCTTC
>TRBV11-3|TRBJ2-1|.|.
CASSRVGGWEQFF
TGTGCCAGCAGCCGGGTCGGGGGCTGGGAGCAGTTCTTC
>TRBV7-2|TRBJ2-7|TRBD1|.
CASSSDRVSYEQYF
TGTGCCAGCAGCTCCGACAGGGTCTCCTACGAGCAGTACTTC
>TRBV12-3/TRBV12-4|TRBJ2-3|.|few
CASSLGWAGAPDTQYF
TGTGCCAGCAGTTTAGGGTGGGCAGGGGCCCCAGATACGCAGTATTTT
>TRBV4-2|TRBJ2-6|.|few
CASSQQGGGANVLTF
TGTGCCAGCAGTCAACAGGGAGGTGGGGCCAACGTCCTGACTTTC
>TRBV24-1|TRBJ1-2|.|few
CATSEPVYGYTF
TGTGCCACCAGTGAACCGGTCTATGGCTACACCTTC
>TRBV18|TRBJ1-6|.|once
CASSPQGGHNSPLHF
TGTGCCAGCTCACCCCAGGGAGGGCATAATTCACCCCTCCACTTT
>TRBV12-3/TRBV12-4|TRBJ1-5|.|.
CASNLGYQPQHF
TGTGCCAGCAACTTGGGTTATCAGCCCCAGCATTTT
>TRBV19|TRBJ2-4|.|.
CASSMASGARKNIQYF
TGTGCCAGTAGTATGGCTTCGGGGGCCCGTAAAAACATTCAGTACTTC